The present T cell receptor (beta chain) was sequenced within a study of regulatory T cells in long-lasting Graves disease. Study details: Recently diagnosed Graves' patients had received antithyroid drugs for under 3 months.

In its sample, this clonotype was seen many times. Time point: newly diagnosed GD, antithyroid drugs for less than 3 months. Extracted RNA from PBMCs served as the source of the TCR library. Arm-PCR with iRepertoire HTBI primers amplified the CDR3 regions for these TCR beta libraries. TCRdb re-called the multiplex PCR reads with MiXCR, one entry per CDR3 protein. The profile covers 410,000 or so distinct CDR3 sequences, with just under 15% appearing a single time and 16% taken by the ten largest. V was cut by 10 bases and J by 3 bases, with 15 bases left in between. This CDR3 has 13 amino acids. Germline V gives CDR1 LNHDA, CDR2 SQIVND (reference sequence). The sample was also linked to a second study, of T cells in Graves' hyperthyroidism and ophthalmopathy. Per that paper: Blood also showed most of the thyroid clonotypes that were expanded above 0.001.

Sequences were derived from peripheral blood mononuclear cells (PBMCs), sampled at new diagnosis, from a patient treated with antithyroid drugs. V usage is TRBV19 and J usage is TRBJ1-1; tentatively, D is TRBD1 (5 bases). The receptor's source is a young woman with Graves disease. In DNA, the CDR3 is TGTGCCACCGCGTTCGGGGGGGACACTGAAGCTTTCTTT. Amino acids: CATAFGGDTEAFF. The whole variable domain, filled in from reference TRBV19 and TRBJ1-1, reads DGGITQSPKYLFRKEGQNVTLSCEQNLNHDAMYWYRQDPGQGLRLIYYSQIVNDFQKGDIAEGYSVSREKKESFPLTVTSAQKNPTAFYLCATAFGGDTEAFFGQGTRLTVV.